Below are 18 T cell receptor beta chains sequenced from a single sample in a study of breast tumors, draining lymph nodes, adjacent tissues. One entry per CDR3 protein, called by TCRdb with MiXCR from the multiplex PCR reads. The sample shows about 180,000 distinct CDR3 sequences, approximately 30% of them seen only once. Breast cancer patients provided tissue from their axillary draining lymph nodes. Sequenced sample: axillary lymph node tissue. All receptors derive from a female donor with breast cancer. Some clones in this sample may be carry-over from other donors' samples.

This clonotype was seen only once. A read error may account for a junction end that differs from germline. The CDR3 sequence: CSANSGGGYTYEHTF. The CDR3 region has the DNA TGCAGTGCTAACTCGGGGGGGGGCTACACCTACGAGCATACCTTC. This chain uses TRBV20-1 with TRBJ2-7; 8 positions agree with TRBD2. This CDR3 region has 15 residues. Germline CDR1 DFQATT, CDR2 SNEGSKA (reference sequence).

This clonotype came up many times. The chain has TRBV12-5 and TRBJ2-1; D is unresolved. In germline, CDR1 is LGHNT, CDR2 FRNRAP. Trimming cost V 6 bases and J 6 bases, with 21 bases left between them. There are 16 residues in the CDR3. DNA for the CDR3: TGTGCTAGTGGCCAAAACTCCCCGGGCAACCCCAATGAGCAGTTCTTC. Encoded protein: CASGQNSPGNPNEQFF.

This clonotype was detected ten times or more. The DNA for the CDR3 is TGCGCCAGCGACGCAGGACAGGGGAATGAGCAGTTCTTC. Encoded protein: CASDAGQGNEQFF. This chain uses TRBV5-1 with TRBJ2-1; the match to TRBD1 covers 9 bases. Germline V gives CDR1 SGHRS, CDR2 YFSETQ. The CDR3 sequence is 13 residues long. The V segment lost 7 bases and the J segment 7 bases; nucleotides outside the gene matches: 6.

A remark on this clonotype: It is likely a read error, because the conserved phenylalanine at the end of the CDR3 is missing. This rearrangement joins TRBV7-2 to TRBJ2-1, with 8 bases aligning to TRBD2. V gave up 11 bases and J gave up 5 bases; unmatched junction bases: 11. The CDR3 has 14 residues. From germline, CDR1 is SGHTA and CDR2 FQGNSA. CDR3 region: CAGTNGRGDNEQFL. In DNA form, the CDR3 reads TGTGCCGGCACCAATGGGCGGGGGGACAATGAGCAGTTCCTC.

This clonotype occurred many times. The junction departs from germline at one end; a sequencing error may be responsible. The chain has TRBV7-8 and TRBJ2-1, with 8 bases identical to TRBD2. Germline loops: CDR1 SGHVS, CDR2 FQNEAQ. The CDR3 runs to 13 residues. CDR3 residues: CASSLRATGGLTF. Written as DNA, the CDR3 is TGTGCCAGCAGCTTACGCGCGACGGGAGGGCTCACTTTC.

This sequence joins TRBV6-5 and TRBJ1-6; perhaps TRBD1 as D (5 bases). This CDR3 spans 18 amino acids. Trimming left V 5 bases short and J 0 bases short, with 17 bases between. The germline V gene has CDR1 MNHEY and CDR2 SVGAGI. The CDR3 region is CASSPTGTKSSYNSPLHF. The CDR3 DNA sequence: TGTGCCAGCAGTCCTACGGGGACCAAGAGCTCCTATAATTCACCCCTCCACTTT.

The rearrangement uses TRBV11-3 and TRBJ2-4; TRBD1 matches at 9 bases. CDR1 is SGHNT, CDR2 YENEEA, per germline. Trimming cost V 3 bases and J 0 bases; bases outside gene matches: 12. This CDR3 is built from 19 residues. Written as DNA, the CDR3 is TGTGCCAGCAGCTTTACCGGGACAGGGCGGATGCAAGCCAAAAACATTCAGTACTTC. Encoded protein: CASSFTGTGRMQAKNIQYF.

In this sample, this clonotype turned up many times. V is TRBV12-3 or TRBV12-4 and J is TRBJ2-1; either TRBD1 or TRBD2 may fit D (6 bases each). The length of the CDR3 is 15 residues. V lost 6 bases and J lost 4, with 16 bases in between. The CDR3 DNA reads TGTGCCAGCAGCTTTGAGGACAGCGGGTACAATGAGCAGTTCTTC. Protein sequence: CASSFEDSGYNEQFF.

As DNA, the CDR3 is TGTGCCAGCAGCCTATGCACGGTGGGCCGAGGAGAGACCCAGTACTTC. Its protein is CASSLCTVGRGETQYF. The rearrangement uses TRBV5-5 and TRBJ2-5; D ambiguous. CDR3 length: 16 amino acids. Germline values: CDR1 SGHKS, CDR2 YYEKEE (reference sequence). The ends were cut back, 4 bases at V and 4 bases at J, with 20 bases in the middle.

The CDR3 DNA reads TGTGCCAGCAGCTTAGGGGGGGACAGGGAGGTCCGAAACATTCAGTACTTC. Translating it yields CASSLGGDREVRNIQYF. The chain joins TRBV7-8 to TRBJ2-4; 9 nucleotides align to TRBD1. Per the germline V gene, CDR1 is SGHVS and CDR2 is FQNEAQ. J gave up 6 bases and V 1 base, and 10 bases lay outside the gene matches. This CDR3 region has 17 residues.

The J gene is TRBJ1-4, the V gene TRBV20-1; 7 bases match TRBD1. Looked up from germline, CDR1 is DFQATT and CDR2 is SNEGSKA (reference sequence). The CDR3 spans 14 residues. The CDR3 nucleotides read TGCAGCGAGCCTAGCGGGACAGTTAATGAAAAACTGTTTTTT. Translating it yields CSEPSGTVNEKLFF.

Ten or more counts support this clonotype. For the CDR3, the DNA is TGCAGTGCTAGAGCAAGGGACAGGGTGGACAATGAGCAGTTCTTC. Translation gives CSARARDRVDNEQFF. The chain links TRBV20-1 to TRBJ2-1, with 9 bases that match TRBD1. This CDR3 contains 15 residues. CDR1 is DFQATT and CDR2 is SNEGSKA in the germline V gene (reference sequence). Losses at the gene ends were 1 base for V and 5 bases for J; bases not matched to a gene: 6.

In its sample, this clonotype was seen many times. V gene TRBV6-6 combines with J gene TRBJ2-7, with D hard to call. The CDR3 spans 14 residues. Germline V gene sequence: CDR1 MNHNY, CDR2 SVGAGI (reference sequence). V gave up 2 bases and J gave up 3 bases, with 11 bases separating them. The CDR3 bases are TGTGCCAGCAGTTACGATACTCTGATCTACGAGCAGTACTTC. Translating gives CASSYDTLIYEQYF.

Details on this clonotype: This clone may be a read error of a much larger clone one base away. J is TRBJ2-7 and V is TRBV5-4, with D possibly matching TRBD2 (5 bases). Germline assignment: CDR1 SGHNT and CDR2 YYREEE (reference sequence). There are 13 residues in the CDR3. V lost 0 bases to trimming and J lost 10 bases, with 14 bases between them. Here the CDR3 DNA reads TGTGCCAGCAGCTTGGTTAGCGCCAACCAACAGTACTTC. As protein: CASSLVSANQQYF.

This clonotype has a count of ten or more. The chain joins TRBV2 to TRBJ2-3; TRBD2 might be the D (6 bases). The germline gives CDR1 SNHLY, CDR2 FYNNEI. The CDR3 is made up of 15 amino acids. The V end was cut by 1 base, the J end by 2 bases, with 10 bases between. CDR3 DNA sequence: TGTGCCAGCAGTGAAGGGCTAGCGAACACAGATACGCAGTATTTT. Protein product: CASSEGLANTDTQYF.

The J gene is TRBJ1-1, the V gene TRBV27; D is ambiguous. CDR3 length equals 16 residues. Germline CDR1 reads MNHEY; CDR2 reads SMNVEV (reference sequence). Trimming cost V 2 bases and J 0 bases, with 13 bases left between them. The CDR3 is CASSLTPGELNTEAFF. CDR3 DNA: TGTGCCAGCAGTTTAACCCCCGGGGAGTTGAACACTGAAGCTTTCTTT.

This clonotype was picked up many times. V is TRBV24-1 and J is TRBJ1-2, with a possible D match to TRBD1 (5 bases). The V gene's germline CDR1 is KGHDR and CDR2 SFDVKD. The ends were cut back, 5 bases at V and 3 bases at J, with 9 bases in the middle. This CDR3 contains 13 residues. The CDR3 DNA is TGTGCCACCAGTGGGGGCGAAGACTATGGCTACACCTTC. The encoded protein is CATSGGEDYGYTF.

The chain has TRBV7-9 and TRBJ1-1; D is undetermined. V lost 3 bases and J 1 base, leaving 15 bases between the germline ends. There are 16 residues in the CDR3. The germline gives CDR1 SEHNR, CDR2 FQNEAQ (reference sequence). CDR3 in amino acids: CASSFFVLKPNTEAFF. The CDR3 nucleotides are TGTGCCAGCAGCTTTTTTGTCTTGAAGCCGAACACTGAAGCTTTCTTT. Full variable domain (rest looked up from reference TRBV7-9 and TRBJ1-1): DTGVSQNPRHKITKRGQNVTFRCDPISEHNRLYWYRQTLGQGPEFLTYFQNEAQLEKSRLLSDRFSAERPKGSFSTLEIQRTEQGDSAMYLCASSFFVLKPNTEAFFGQGTRLTVV.